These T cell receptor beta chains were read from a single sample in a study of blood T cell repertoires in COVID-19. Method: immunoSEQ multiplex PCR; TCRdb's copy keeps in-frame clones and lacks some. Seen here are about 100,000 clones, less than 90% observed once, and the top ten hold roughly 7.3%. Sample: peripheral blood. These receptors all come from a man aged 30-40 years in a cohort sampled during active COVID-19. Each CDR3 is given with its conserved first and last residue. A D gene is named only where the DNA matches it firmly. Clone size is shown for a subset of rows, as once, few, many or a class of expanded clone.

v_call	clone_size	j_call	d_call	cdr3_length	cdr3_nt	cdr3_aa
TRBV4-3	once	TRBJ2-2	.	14	TGCGCCAGCAGCCAAGACGTGAACACCGGGGAGCTGTTTTTT	CASSQDVNTGELFF
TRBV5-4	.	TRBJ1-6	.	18	TGTGCCAGCAGCCCGGACAGTGTTCAGACGGGGCCCTATTCACCCCTCCACTTT	CASSPDSVQTGPYSPLHF
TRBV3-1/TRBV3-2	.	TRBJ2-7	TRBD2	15	TGTGCCAGCAGCCAAAGCCCTAGCGGTCTCTACGAGCAGTACTTC	CASSQSPSGLYEQYF
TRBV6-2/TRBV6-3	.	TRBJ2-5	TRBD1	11	TGTGCCAGCAGTTATACAGGGGGCGCGTACTTC	CASSYTGGAYF
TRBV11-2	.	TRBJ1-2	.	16	TGTGCCAGCAGCTTAGTCCCGACACTAGATAACTATGGCTACACCTTC	CASSLVPTLDNYGYTF
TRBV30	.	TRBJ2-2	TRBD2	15	TGTGCCTGGTTAGCGGGGGGCTCGAACACCGGGGAGCTGTTTTTT	CAWLAGGSNTGELFF
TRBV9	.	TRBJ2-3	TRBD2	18	TGTGCCAGCAGCGCCCCGGGACTAGCGGGGGGATACACAGATACGCAGTATTTT	CASSAPGLAGGYTDTQYF
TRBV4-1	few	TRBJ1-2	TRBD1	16	TGCGCCAGCAGCCAAGTTCTCAGGGGGCCTTGGGATGGCTACACCTTC	CASSQVLRGPWDGYTF
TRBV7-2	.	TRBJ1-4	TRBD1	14	TGTGCCAGCAGCCCGGACAGGCGCGTTGAAAAACTGTTTTTT	CASSPDRRVEKLFF
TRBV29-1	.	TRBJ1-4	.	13	TGCAGCGCGGTCCGGGGTACTAATGAAAAACTGTTTTTT	CSAVRGTNEKLFF
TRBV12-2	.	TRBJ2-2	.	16	TGTGCAAGTCGCTTCCTATGCGGGGAGGGTACCGGGGAGCTGTTTTTT	CASRFLCGEGTGELFF
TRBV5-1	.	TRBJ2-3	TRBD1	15	TGCGCCAGCAGCCCGGGACAGCCAAACACAGATACGCAGTATTTT	CASSPGQPNTDTQYF
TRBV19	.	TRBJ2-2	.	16	TGTGCCAGTAGTTCCCCCGGAGGGCAGCCCACCGGGGAGCTGTTTTTT	CASSSPGGQPTGELFF
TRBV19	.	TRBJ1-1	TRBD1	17	TGTGCCAGTAGTATAGAGTCCCAGGGGGCGGCGAACACTGAAGCTTTCTTT	CASSIESQGAANTEAFF
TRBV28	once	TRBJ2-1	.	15	TGTGCCAGCAGTACGGGACTTCGAATAAACAATGAGCAGTTCTTC	CASSTGLRINNEQFF
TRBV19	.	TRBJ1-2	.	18	TGTGCCAGTAGTCATTCGAGCGGACGGAACAGGGTCTTGGTTGGCTACACCTTC	CASSHSSGRNRVLVGYTF
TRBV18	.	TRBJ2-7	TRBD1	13	TGTGCCAGCTCACCCTACAGGGGCTACGAGCAGTACTTC	CASSPYRGYEQYF
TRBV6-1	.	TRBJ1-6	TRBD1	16	TGTGCCAGCAGTGAAAACCCCGCGACAGGGGGTTCACCCCTCCACTTT	CASSENPATGGSPLHF
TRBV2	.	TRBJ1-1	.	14	TGTGCCAGCAAGAGGGCCGGCCTCAACACTGAAGCTTTCTTT	CASKRAGLNTEAFF
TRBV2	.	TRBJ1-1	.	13	TGTGCCAGCAGTCAAAGGGGGAACACTGAAGCTTTCTTT	CASSQRGNTEAFF
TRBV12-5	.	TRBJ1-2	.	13	TGTGCTAGTGGTTTGGTAGAGGTAGCTGGCTACACCTTC	CASGLVEVAGYTF
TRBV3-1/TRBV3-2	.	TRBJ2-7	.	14	TGTGCCAGCAGCCAATTCGGGGTGACCTACGAGCAGTACTTC	CASSQFGVTYEQYF
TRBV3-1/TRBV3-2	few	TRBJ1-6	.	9	TGTGCCACCCAGATACCCCTCCACTTT	CATQIPLHF
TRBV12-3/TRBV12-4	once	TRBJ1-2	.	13	TGTGCCAGCAGTTTAGGCGTAAACTATGGCTACACCTTC	CASSLGVNYGYTF
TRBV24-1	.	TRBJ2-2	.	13	TGTGCCACCAGTGTTCCCGACACCGGGGAGCTGTTTTTT	CATSVPDTGELFF
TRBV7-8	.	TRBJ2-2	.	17	TGTGCCAGCAGCTTACGCTCTTCGGGGACAACCACCGGGGAGCTGTTTTTT	CASSLRSSGTTTGELFF
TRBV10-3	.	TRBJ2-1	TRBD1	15	TGTGCCATTAGGGGGCAGCCTGGCTCCTACAATGAGCAGTTCTTC	CAIRGQPGSYNEQFF
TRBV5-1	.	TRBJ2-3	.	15	TGCGCCAGCAGCTTGGTGGCGGGTTCGACAGATACGCAGTATTTT	CASSLVAGSTDTQYF
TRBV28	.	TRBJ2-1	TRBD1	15	TGTGCCAGCAGTTTATTAACAGGGGTAGGGAATGAGCAGTTCTTC	CASSLLTGVGNEQFF
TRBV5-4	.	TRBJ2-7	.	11	TGTGCCAGCAGCTTCGAGGGCGAGCAGTACTTC	CASSFEGEQYF
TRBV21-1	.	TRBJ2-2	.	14	TGTGCCAGCAGCAGGAGGGGAATAGCCGGGGAGCTGTTTTTT	CASSRRGIAGELFF
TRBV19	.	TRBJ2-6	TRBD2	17	TGTGCCAGTAGTGGGGCGGGGGACCACTCTGGGGCCAACGTCCTGACTTTC	CASSGAGDHSGANVLTF
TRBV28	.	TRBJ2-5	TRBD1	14	TGTGCCAGCAGTTCTCCGGGACAGCCAGAGACCCAGTACTTC	CASSSPGQPETQYF
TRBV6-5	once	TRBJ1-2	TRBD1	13	TGTGCCAGCAGCCAGACAGGGAACTATGGCTACACCTTC	CASSQTGNYGYTF
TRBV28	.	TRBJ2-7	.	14	TGTGCCAGCAGTTCCCCGTACGAGGCCGACGAGCAGTACTTC	CASSSPYEADEQYF
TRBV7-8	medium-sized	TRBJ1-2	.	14	TGTGCCAGCAGCCCGAATGGGGGAGGCTATGGCTACACCTTC	CASSPNGGGYGYTF
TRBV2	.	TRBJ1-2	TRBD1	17	TGTGCCAGCACTGGTCGGACAGGATACTACCCTACGGGTGGCTACACCTTC	CASTGRTGYYPTGGYTF
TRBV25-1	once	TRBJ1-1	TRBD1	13	TGTGCCAGCTCCCGGCCGGGACAGGAATTAGCTTTCTTT	CASSRPGQELAFF
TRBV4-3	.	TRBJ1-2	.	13	TGCGCCAGCAGCCACCCGGACAGCTATGGCTACACCTTC	CASSHPDSYGYTF
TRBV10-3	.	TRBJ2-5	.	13	TGTGCCGCCCGGAACGTTAGGGGGGAGACCCAGTACTTC	CAARNVRGETQYF
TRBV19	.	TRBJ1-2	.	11	TGTGCCAGTAGTACGAACTATGGCTACACCTTC	CASSTNYGYTF
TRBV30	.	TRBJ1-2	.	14	TGTGCCTGGTATACCGGGGCAGGGGCTGATGGCTACACCTTC	CAWYTGAGADGYTF
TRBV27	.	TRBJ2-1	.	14	TGTGCCAGCAGTGCCCGGGGGACCTCAAATGAGCAGTTCTTC	CASSARGTSNEQFF
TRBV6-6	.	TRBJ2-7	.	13	TGTGCCAGCGGAGTGGAAACCACCTACGAGCAGTACTTC	CASGVETTYEQYF
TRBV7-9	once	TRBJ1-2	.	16	TGTGCCAGCAGCTTAGCGGGCCGGGGAAATAACTATGGCTACACCTTC	CASSLAGRGNNYGYTF
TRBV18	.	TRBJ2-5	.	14	TGTGCCAGCTCACCACAGGGAGTCCAAGAGACCCAGTACTTC	CASSPQGVQETQYF